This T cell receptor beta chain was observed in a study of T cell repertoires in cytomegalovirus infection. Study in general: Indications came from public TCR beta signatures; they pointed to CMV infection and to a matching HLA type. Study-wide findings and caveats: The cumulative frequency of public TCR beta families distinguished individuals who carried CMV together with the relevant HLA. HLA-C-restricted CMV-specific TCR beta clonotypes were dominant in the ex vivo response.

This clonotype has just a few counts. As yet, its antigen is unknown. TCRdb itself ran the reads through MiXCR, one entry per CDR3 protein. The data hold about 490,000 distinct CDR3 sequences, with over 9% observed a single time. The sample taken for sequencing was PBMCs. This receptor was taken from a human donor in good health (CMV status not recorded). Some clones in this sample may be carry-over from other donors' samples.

In DNA form, the CDR3 reads TGTGCCAGCAGCTTGGCAGACAGGCCCCGAGGCTACACCTTC. It encodes CASSLADRPRGYTF. The V call is TRBV7-9, the J call TRBJ1-2, with TRBD1 as a possible D gene (6 bases). V gave up 3 bases and J gave up 8 bases, with 16 bases separating them. Per the germline V gene, CDR1 is SEHNR and CDR2 is FQNEAQ (reference sequence). This CDR3 is built from 14 residues.